This T cell receptor beta chain was profiled in a study of T cells of healthy individuals. The trim removed 3 bases at V and 5 bases at J, leaving 0 bases unmatched. This CDR3 spans 12 amino acids. The germline gives CDR1 SGHRS, CDR2 YFSETQ. TCRdb called the 5' RACE reads again in MiXCR, with one record for every CDR3 protein. This table has roughly 87,000 distinct CDR3 sequences, 17% appearing once. V gene TRBV5-1 combines with J gene TRBJ1-1, with TRBD1 identical over 8 bases. This clonotype originated in a human donor in good health. The CDR3 DNA follows: TGCGCCAGCAGCTGGACAGGGACTGAAGCTTTCTTT. Its protein product is CASSWTGTEAFF.